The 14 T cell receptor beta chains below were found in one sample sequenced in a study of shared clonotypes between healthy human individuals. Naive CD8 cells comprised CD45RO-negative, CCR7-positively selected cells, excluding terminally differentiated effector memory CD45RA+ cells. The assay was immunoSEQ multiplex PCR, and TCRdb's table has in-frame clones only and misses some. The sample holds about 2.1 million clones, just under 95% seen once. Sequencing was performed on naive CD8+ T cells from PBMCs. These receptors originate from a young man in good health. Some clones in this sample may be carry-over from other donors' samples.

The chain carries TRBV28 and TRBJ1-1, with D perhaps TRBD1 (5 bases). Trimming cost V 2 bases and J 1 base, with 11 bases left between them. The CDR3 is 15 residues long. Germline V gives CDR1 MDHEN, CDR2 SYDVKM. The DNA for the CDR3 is TGTGCCAGCAGTTTAGGGTACCAGGGGAACACTGAAGCTTTCTTT. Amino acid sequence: CASSLGYQGNTEAFF.

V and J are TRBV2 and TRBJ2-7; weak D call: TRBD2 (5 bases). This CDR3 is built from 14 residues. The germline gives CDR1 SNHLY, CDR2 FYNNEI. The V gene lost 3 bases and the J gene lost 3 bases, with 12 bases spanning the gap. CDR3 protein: CASSDSGGYYEQYF. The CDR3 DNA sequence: TGTGCCAGCAGTGACAGCGGAGGCTACTACGAGCAGTACTTC.

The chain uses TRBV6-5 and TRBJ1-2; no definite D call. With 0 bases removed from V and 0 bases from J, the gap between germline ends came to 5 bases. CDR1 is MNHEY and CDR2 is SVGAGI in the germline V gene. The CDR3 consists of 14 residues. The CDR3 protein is CASSYSSPNYGYTF. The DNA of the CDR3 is TGTGCCAGCAGTTACTCGAGCCCTAACTATGGCTACACCTTC.

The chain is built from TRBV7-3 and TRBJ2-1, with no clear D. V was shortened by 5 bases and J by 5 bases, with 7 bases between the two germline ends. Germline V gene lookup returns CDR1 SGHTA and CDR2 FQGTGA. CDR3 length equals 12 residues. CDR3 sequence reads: CASSIRNNEQFF. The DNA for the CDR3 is TGTGCCAGCAGCATCCGTAACAATGAGCAGTTCTTC.

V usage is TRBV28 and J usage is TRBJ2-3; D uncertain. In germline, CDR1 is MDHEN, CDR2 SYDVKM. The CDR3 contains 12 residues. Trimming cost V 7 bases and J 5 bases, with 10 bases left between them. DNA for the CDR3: TGTGCCAGCACTTTTGGAAGAGATACGCAGTATTTT. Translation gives CASTFGRDTQYF.

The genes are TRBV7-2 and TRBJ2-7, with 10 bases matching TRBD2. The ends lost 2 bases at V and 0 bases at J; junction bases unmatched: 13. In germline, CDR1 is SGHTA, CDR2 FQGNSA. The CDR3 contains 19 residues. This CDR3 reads CASSLSSTSGTVFSYEQYF. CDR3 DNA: TGTGCCAGCAGCTTATCATCTACTAGCGGGACCGTTTTCTCCTACGAGCAGTACTTC.

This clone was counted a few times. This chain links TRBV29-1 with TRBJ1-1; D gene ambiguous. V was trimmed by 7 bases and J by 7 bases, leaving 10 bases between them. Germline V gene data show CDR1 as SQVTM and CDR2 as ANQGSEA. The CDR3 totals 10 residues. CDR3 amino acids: CSAFWGEAFF. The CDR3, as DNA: TGCAGCGCCTTTTGGGGTGAAGCTTTCTTT.

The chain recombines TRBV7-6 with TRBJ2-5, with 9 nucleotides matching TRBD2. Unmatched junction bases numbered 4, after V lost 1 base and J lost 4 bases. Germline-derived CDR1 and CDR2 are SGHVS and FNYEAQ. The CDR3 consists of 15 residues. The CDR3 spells CASSLVERGVETQYF. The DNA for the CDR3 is TGTGCCAGCAGCTTAGTGGAGCGGGGGGTAGAGACCCAGTACTTC.

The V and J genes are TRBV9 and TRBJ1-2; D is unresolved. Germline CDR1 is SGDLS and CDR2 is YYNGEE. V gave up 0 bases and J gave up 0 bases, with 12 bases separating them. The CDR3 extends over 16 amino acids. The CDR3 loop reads CASSVGPLLANYGYTF. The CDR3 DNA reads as TGTGCCAGCAGCGTAGGTCCCCTCCTAGCTAACTATGGCTACACCTTC.

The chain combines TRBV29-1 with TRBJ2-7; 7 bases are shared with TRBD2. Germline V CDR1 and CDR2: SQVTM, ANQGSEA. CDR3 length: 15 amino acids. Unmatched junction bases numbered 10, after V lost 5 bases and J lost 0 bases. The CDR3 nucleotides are TGCAGCGTTCTTTTGGGCGGGGGAAGCTCCTACGAGCAGTACTTC. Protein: CSVLLGGGSSYEQYF.

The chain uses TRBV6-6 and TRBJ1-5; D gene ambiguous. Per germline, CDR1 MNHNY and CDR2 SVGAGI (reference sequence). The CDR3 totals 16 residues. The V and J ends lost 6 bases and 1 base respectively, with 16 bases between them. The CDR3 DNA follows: TGTGCCAGCAGCCCCCTCGGGGAGAGGAGCAATCAGCCCCAGCATTTT. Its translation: CASSPLGERSNQPQHF.

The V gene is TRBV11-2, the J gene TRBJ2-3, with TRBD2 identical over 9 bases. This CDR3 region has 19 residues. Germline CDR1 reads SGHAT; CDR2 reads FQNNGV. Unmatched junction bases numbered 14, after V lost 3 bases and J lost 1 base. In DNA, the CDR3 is TGTGCCAGCAGCTTGGATATAGCGGGAGTCCCTCCAGGCACAGATACGCAGTATTTT. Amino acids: CASSLDIAGVPPGTDTQYF. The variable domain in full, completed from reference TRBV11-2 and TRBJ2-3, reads EAGVAQSPRYKIIEKRQSVAFWCNPISGHATLYWYQQILGQGPKLLIQFQNNGVVDDSQLPKDRFSAERLKGVDSTLKIQPAKLEDSAVYLCASSLDIAGVPPGTDTQYFGPGTRLTVL.

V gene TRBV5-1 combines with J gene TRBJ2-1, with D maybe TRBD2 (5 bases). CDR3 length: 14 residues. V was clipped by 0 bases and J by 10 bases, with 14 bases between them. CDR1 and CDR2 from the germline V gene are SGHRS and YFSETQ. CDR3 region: CASSLGLGIHEQFF. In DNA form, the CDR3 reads TGCGCCAGCAGCTTGGGTCTCGGGATACACGAGCAGTTCTTC. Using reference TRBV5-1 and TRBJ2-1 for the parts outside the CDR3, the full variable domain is KAGVTQTPRYLIKTRGQQVTLSCSPISGHRSVSWYQQTPGQGLQFLFEYFSETQRNKGNFPGRFSGRQFSNSRSEMNVSTLELGDSALYLCASSLGLGIHEQFFGPGTRLTVL.

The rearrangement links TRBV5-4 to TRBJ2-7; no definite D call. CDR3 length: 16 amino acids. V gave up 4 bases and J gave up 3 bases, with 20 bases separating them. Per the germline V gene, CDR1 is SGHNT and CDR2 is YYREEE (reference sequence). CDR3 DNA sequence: TGTGCCAGCAGCGGGGTAGTGTTTTCCGTCTTCTACGAGCAGTACTTC. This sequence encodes CASSGVVFSVFYEQYF.